This section outlines one T cell receptor beta chain sequence together with its context. The antigen is not known. This entry is derived from a study of graft-versus-host responses after intestinal transplantation. Background on the study: Recipients received multivisceral, liver-intestinal, or isolated intestinal transplants.

Measured with immunoSEQ multiplex PCR; TCRdb has only the in-frame clones, and not every one. The sample lists 130,000 to 150,000 clones; 80% to 95% were seen once. Germline loops: CDR1 MNHEY, CDR2 SVGAGI. V gave up 7 bases and J gave up 1 base, with 14 bases separating them. The CDR3 contains 15 residues. This TCR derives from a human donor who received an intestinal transplant. The chain carries TRBV6-5 and TRBJ1-3; D is possibly TRBD1 (6 bases). Here the sequenced sample was unstimulated CD4+ T cells sorted from spleen or lymph node cells, taken before intestinal transplant. CDR3 DNA: TGTGCCAGCACCCTACAGGGTGTTTCTGGAAACACCATATATTTT. Protein product: CASTLQGVSGNTIYF.